The 27 T cell receptor beta chains presented below share a single source sample, sequenced in a study of T-cell memory formation after mild COVID-19. TCRdb reprocessed the 5' RACE reads via MiXCR and lists one record per CDR3 protein. The table lists some 260,000 distinct CDR3 sequences, about a sixth of them singletons. The specimen sequenced was PBMCs or a T cell subset sorted from them (not recorded which). These receptor sequences come from a young man who had mild COVID-19 (a few samples of this study predate the infection). Cell type and time point are not known.

This clonotype was found a few times. V gene TRBV19 combines with J gene TRBJ2-3; D uncertain. Germline CDR1 LNHDA, CDR2 SQIVND (reference sequence). There are 13 residues in the CDR3. Trimming took 5 bases from V and 1 from J, leaving 7 bases between them. As DNA, the CDR3 is TGTGCCAGTAGTCACCGGGGCACAGATACGCAGTATTTT. This sequence encodes CASSHRGTDTQYF.

The rearrangement links TRBV5-5 to TRBJ1-1, with D unclear. This CDR3 comprises 14 residues. Germline values: CDR1 SGHKS, CDR2 YYEKEE (reference sequence). Trimming took 5 bases from V and 6 from J, leaving 17 bases between them. The chain's CDR3 is CASSRTLTRAEAFF. CDR3 nucleotide sequence: TGTGCCAGCAGTCGGACCTTGACAAGGGCTGAAGCTTTCTTT.

This clonotype was found a few times. V and J are TRBV20-1 and TRBJ1-5; D is uncertain. The CDR3 consists of 13 residues. Trimming removed 3 bases from V and 1 base from J, with 7 bases in between. CDR1 and CDR2 (germline): DFQATT, SNEGSKA (reference sequence). The CDR3 loop is CSARSGSNQPQHF. CDR3 nucleotide sequence: TGCAGTGCTAGGTCGGGGAGCAATCAGCCCCAGCATTTT.

The V gene is TRBV6-5, the J gene TRBJ2-7, with TRBD2 as a possible D gene (6 bases). V was cut by 2 bases and J by 4 bases, with 15 bases left in between. Germline V gene sequence: CDR1 MNHEY, CDR2 SVGAGI. CDR3 length: 15 amino acids. In DNA, the CDR3 is TGTGCCAGCAGTTACCAGGGTCAGGCGGGATACGAGCAGTACTTC. Protein: CASSYQGQAGYEQYF.

This clonotype has just a few counts. The chain carries TRBV7-2 and TRBJ2-3, with a tentative D call TRBD1 (5 bases). Germline CDR1 and CDR2: SGHTA and FQGNSA. CDR3 length equals 14 residues. V was pared by 4 bases and J by 2 bases, with 10 bases between. The CDR3 reads CASSSQGFTDTQYF. The CDR3 region has the DNA TGTGCCAGCAGCTCCCAGGGATTCACAGATACGCAGTATTTT.

The CDR3 sequence is CASSDTRDSGGENYNEQFF. Here the CDR3 DNA reads TGTGCCAGCAGCGACACCAGGGATAGCGGGGGGGAAAACTACAATGAGCAGTTCTTC. The chain carries TRBV7-2 and TRBJ2-1, with 11 bases lining up with TRBD2. Germline V gives CDR1 SGHTA, CDR2 FQGNSA. The CDR3 runs to 19 residues. Germline trimming cut 5 bases from V and 3 bases from J; bases unmatched to any gene: 15.

The chain combines TRBV18 with TRBJ2-5; D uncertain. CDR1 and CDR2 (germline): KGHSH, LQKENI. Trimming cost V 2 bases and J 2 bases, with 9 bases left between them. The CDR3 covers 14 residues. CDR3 in amino acids: CASSPWTRQETQYF. The CDR3 nucleotides read TGTGCCAGCTCACCATGGACCAGACAAGAGACCCAGTACTTC. Supplemented by reference TRBV18 and TRBJ2-5, the full variable domain reads NAGVMQNPRHLVRRRGQEARLRCSPMKGHSHVYWYRQLPEEGLKFMVYLQKENIIDESGMPKERFSAEFPKEGPSILRIQQVVRGDSAAYFCASSPWTRQETQYFGPGTRLLVL.

This clonotype came up a few times. This sequence joins TRBV14 and TRBJ2-7, with 7 nucleotides matching TRBD1. J gave up 2 bases and V 5 bases, and 12 bases lay outside the gene matches. CDR1 and CDR2 from the germline V gene are SGHDN and FVKESK. The CDR3 length is 16 residues. The CDR3 protein is CASSSFAGDSTYEQYF. Written as DNA, the CDR3 is TGTGCCAGCAGCTCCTTCGCCGGGGACAGTACCTACGAGCAGTACTTC.

This clonotype turned up a few times. CDR3 protein: CASSMGLADQETQYF. CDR3 in DNA: TGCGCCAGCAGCATGGGACTAGCGGACCAAGAGACCCAGTACTTC. This chain links TRBV5-1 with TRBJ2-5; TRBD2 matches at 11 bases. Unmatched junction bases numbered 2, after V lost 4 bases and J lost 0 bases. There are 15 residues in the CDR3. The germline CDR1 and CDR2 sequences are SGHRS and YFSETQ.

V and J are TRBV7-2 and TRBJ1-5; D is undetermined. The CDR3 contains 12 residues. V dropped 5 bases and J dropped 3 bases, with 5 bases sitting between them. CDR1 is SGHTA and CDR2 is FQGNSA in the germline V gene. CDR3 sequence (DNA): TGTGCCAGCAGCCCCGCCAATCAGCCCCAGCATTTT. Translating gives CASSPANQPQHF.

This clonotype was observed many times. This chain connects TRBV3-1 to TRBJ1-5, with D possibly being TRBD1 (5 bases). Trimming removed 4 bases from V and 6 bases from J, with 7 bases in between. The CDR3 has 12 residues. Germline lookup yields CDR1 LGHDT and CDR2 YNNKEL (reference sequence). CDR3: CASSLQGQPQHF. The CDR3 DNA follows: TGTGCCAGCAGCCTTCAGGGTCAGCCCCAGCATTTT.

V is TRBV20-1 and J is TRBJ2-3, with 16 bases matching TRBD2. The germline gives CDR1 DFQATT, CDR2 SNEGSKA (reference sequence). CDR3 length equals 17 residues. V lost 2 bases to trimming and J lost 4 bases; unmatched junction nucleotides: 6. The CDR3 region has the DNA TGCAGTGCTAGAACCCCGGGACTAGCGGGGGGGCCAGATACGCAGTATTTT. Translation: CSARTPGLAGGPDTQYF.

This clonotype occurred a few times. V usage is TRBV7-9 and J usage is TRBJ1-2; D remains ambiguous. V lost 2 bases, J lost 2 bases, and 6 bases lay in between. From germline, CDR1 is SEHNR and CDR2 FQNEAQ (reference sequence). CDR3 length: 13 amino acids. DNA for the CDR3: TGTGCCAGCAGCTTATGGCAGAACTATGGCTACACCTTC. Translating gives CASSLWQNYGYTF.

The chain has TRBV29-1 and TRBJ1-1; TRBD1 matches 10 bases. V was pared by 6 bases and J by 4 bases, with 11 bases of the junction left unmatched. The CDR3 runs 15 residues. Germline V lookup: CDR1 SQVTM, CDR2 ANQGSEA. The CDR3 bases are TGCAGCGTACGATTGACAGGGGGCCCGGGCACTGAAGCTTTCTTT. It translates to CSVRLTGGPGTEAFF.

J is TRBJ2-7 and V is TRBV7-6; D possibly corresponds to TRBD1 (6 bases). Deletions cut 5 bases from V and 0 bases from J, with 14 bases between. This CDR3 is 15 amino acids long. Germline V CDR1 and CDR2: SGHVS, FNYEAQ. Here the CDR3 reads CASSPPGHSSYEQYV. The CDR3 DNA reads TGTGCCAGCAGCCCACCGGGACACAGCTCCTACGAGCAGTACGTC.

The chain combines TRBV4-3 with TRBJ2-3, with D perhaps being TRBD1 or TRBD2 (5 bases each). The CDR3 spans 15 residues. Germline V gives CDR1 LGHNA, CDR2 YSLEER. The ends were cut back, 0 bases at V and 3 bases at J, with 10 bases in the middle. The CDR3 bases are TGCGCCAGCAGCCAAGATAGGTGGGGGACAGATACGCAGTATTTT. It codes for CASSQDRWGTDTQYF.

In this sample, this clonotype turned up a few times. V gene TRBV6-5 combines with J gene TRBJ2-7, with no clear D. Germline lookup yields CDR1 MNHEY and CDR2 SVGAGI. This CDR3 contains 11 residues. V dropped 2 bases and J dropped 10 bases, with 9 bases sitting between them. This CDR3 is CASSYGSLQYF. The CDR3, as DNA: TGTGCCAGCAGTTACGGATCATTACAGTACTTC.

This clonotype has a count of ten or more. The chain uses TRBV12-3 or TRBV12-4 and TRBJ2-1; D is possibly TRBD2 (6 bases). Trimming took off 3 bases at V and 9 bases at J, with 12 bases between the two ends. The CDR3 spans 13 residues. CDR3 loop: CASSFGQEGEQFF. The CDR3 bases are TGTGCCAGCAGTTTTGGTCAGGAGGGTGAGCAGTTCTTC.

The gene calls are TRBV20-1 and TRBJ1-2, with D unresolved. This CDR3 has 10 amino acids. The germline V gene has CDR1 DFQATT and CDR2 SNEGSKA (reference sequence). The germline V and J ends were trimmed by 7 bases and 8 bases, with 11 bases remaining between them. CDR3 sequence: CSVQRGGYTF. The CDR3 DNA reads TGCAGTGTCCAGCGCGGGGGCTACACCTTC.

This clonotype was counted at least ten times. V gene TRBV7-8 combines with J gene TRBJ2-7; a possible D gene is TRBD1 (6 bases). V was shortened by 3 bases and J by 6 bases, with 15 bases between the two germline ends. From germline, CDR1 is SGHVS and CDR2 FQNEAQ. The CDR3 contains 14 residues. CDR3: CASSFAPRGGEQYV. The CDR3 coding sequence is TGTGCCAGCAGCTTCGCTCCCCGAGGGGGCGAGCAGTACGTC.

This clonotype was seen only a few times. The V and J genes are TRBV11-2 and TRBJ2-1; D is unclear. The CDR3 spans 14 residues. CDR1 SGHAT and CDR2 FQNNGV come from the germline V gene. With 5 bases removed from V and 7 bases from J, the gap between germline ends came to 15 bases. The CDR3 here is CASSPNRDGNEQFF. The CDR3 nucleotides are TGTGCCAGCAGCCCCAACCGAGACGGAAATGAGCAGTTCTTC.

The gene calls are TRBV7-2 and TRBJ2-4; 8 bases map to TRBD1. The CDR3 sequence is 12 residues long. Trimming at V came to 2 bases and at J to 11 bases, leaving 2 bases not matched to a gene. CDR1 and CDR2 from the germline V gene are SGHTA and FQGNSA. CDR3: CASSLQGAVQYF. The CDR3 coding sequence is TGTGCCAGCAGCTTACAGGGGGCAGTTCAGTACTTC.

The chain combines TRBV6-5 with TRBJ2-5; the D is unclear. Looked up from germline, CDR1 is MNHEY and CDR2 is SVGAGI. V was trimmed by 5 bases and J by 5 bases, leaving 15 bases between them. CDR3 length: 14 amino acids. CDR3 in DNA: TGTGCCAGCAGTCCCGGTGCAAATAAGGAGACCCAGTACTTC. The encoded protein is CASSPGANKETQYF.

This clonotype was seen a handful of times. J is TRBJ2-3 and V is TRBV6-2 or TRBV6-3, with D hard to call. The CDR3 loop spans 11 amino acids. The germline V gene has CDR1 MNHEY and CDR2 SVGEGT. The V end lost 7 bases, the J end lost 6 bases, and 8 bases lay between the germline ends. Here the CDR3 reads CASTNGDTQYF. CDR3 DNA: TGTGCCAGCACCAACGGGGATACGCAGTATTTT.

The V gene is TRBV20-1, the J gene TRBJ2-7; TRBD1 or TRBD2 may be the D gene (5 bases each). The CDR3 length is 15 residues. Germline lookup yields CDR1 DFQATT and CDR2 SNEGSKA (reference sequence). Trimming pared 5 bases from V and 6 bases from J, leaving 23 bases between. For the CDR3, the DNA is TGCAGTGCTCCTGCCGGGGCACTTCGCGCCTCCGAGCAGTACTTC. Its translation is CSAPAGALRASEQYF.

J is TRBJ1-1 and V is TRBV2; D is unresolved. Germline CDR1 reads SNHLY; CDR2 reads FYNNEI. V was trimmed by 8 bases and J by 3 bases, leaving 10 bases between them. The CDR3 is 12 amino acids. CDR3 nucleotide sequence: TGTGCCAGCGGGGTTTCGGACACTGAAGCTTTCTTT. This gives the protein CASGVSDTEAFF.

The V and J genes are TRBV5-1 and TRBJ1-6; D is unclear. Germline V gene data show CDR1 as SGHRS and CDR2 as YFSETQ. V shed 2 bases and J shed 6 bases, with 12 bases lying between them. The CDR3 has 15 residues. The chain's CDR3 is CASSFRGTVNSPLHF. CDR3 in DNA: TGCGCCAGCAGCTTCCGGGGTACGGTTAATTCACCCCTCCACTTT.